This T cell receptor (beta chain) emerged from a study of T cell repertoires in aging, cancer and after chemotherapy. The template was genomic DNA from peripheral blood, not RNA. Multiplex touch-down PCR with TRB-A/B primers amplified rearranged V-D-J TRB sequences. TCRdb itself ran the multiplex PCR reads through MiXCR, one entry per CDR3 protein. The data contain more than 6,500 distinct CDR3 sequences, 25% to 35% of them singletons. Trimming removed 3 bases from V and 8 bases from J, with 19 bases in between. This CDR3 has 15 amino acids. The sequencing input was blood. The receptor was isolated from a human donor in good health. The chain employs TRBV12-3 or TRBV12-4 and TRBJ1-2; no reliable D call. The DNA for the CDR3 is TGTGCCAGCAGTTTCTCGGGGTTGGAGATATCGGGCTACACCTTC. Amino acid sequence: CASSFSGLEISGYTF.